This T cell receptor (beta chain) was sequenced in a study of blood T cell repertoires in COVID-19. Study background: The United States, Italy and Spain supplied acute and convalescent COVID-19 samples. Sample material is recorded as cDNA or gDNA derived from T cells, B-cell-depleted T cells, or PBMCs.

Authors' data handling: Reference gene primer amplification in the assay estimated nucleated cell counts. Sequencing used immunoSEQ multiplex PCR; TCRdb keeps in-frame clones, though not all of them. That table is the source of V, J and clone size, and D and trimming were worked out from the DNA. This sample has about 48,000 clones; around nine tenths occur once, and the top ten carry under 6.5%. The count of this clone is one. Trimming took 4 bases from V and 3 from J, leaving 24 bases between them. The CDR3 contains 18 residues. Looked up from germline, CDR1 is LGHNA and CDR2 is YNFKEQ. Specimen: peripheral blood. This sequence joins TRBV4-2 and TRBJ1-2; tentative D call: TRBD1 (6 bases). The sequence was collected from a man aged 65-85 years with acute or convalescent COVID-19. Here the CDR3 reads CASSRENTGTPEHYGYTF. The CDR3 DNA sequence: TGTGCCAGCAGCCGAGAAAATACCGGGACACCCGAGCACTATGGCTACACCTTC.